Listed below are T cell receptor beta chains from one sample, sequenced in a study of T cells after yellow fever vaccination. Via MiXCR, TCRdb re-called the 5' RACE reads, giving one row per CDR3 protein. The data show 230,000 or so distinct CDR3 sequences, with roughly 6.8% seen just once and more than 0.85% held by the top ten. The material was CD4+ T cells sorted from PBMCs, obtained on the day of the yellow fever booster vaccination. These receptors all come from a man aged 25 to 40 who received the YFV17D yellow fever vaccine. CDR3s include the opening cysteine and the closing phenylalanine or tryptophan. D genes are given only for firm matches. Size is stated for part of the rows, as once, few or many counts, or as a class when the clone is expanded.

CDR3 length	V gene	D gene	clone size	J gene	CDR3 DNA	CDR3 protein
15	TRBV29-1	-	few	TRBJ2-5	TGCAGCGTTGAAGGGGGTAGCGAGAACCAAGAGACCCAGTACTTC	CSVEGGSENQETQYF
13	TRBV2	TRBD1	few	TRBJ2-3	TGTGCCAGCCGGGACAGGGGCACAGATACGCAGTATTTT	CASRDRGTDTQYF
14	TRBV7-2	-	many	TRBJ1-1	TGTGCCAGCAGAACCTCTTGGACGAACACTGAAGCTTTCTTT	CASRTSWTNTEAFF
12	TRBV29-1	TRBD2	-	TRBJ2-7	TGCAGCGCTAGCGGGTCTGGCTACGAGCAGTACTTC	CSASGSGYEQYF
15	TRBV28	TRBD1	-	TRBJ2-7	TGTGCCAGCAGTTTCCGGACAGGGGTGGTCTACGAGCAGTACTTC	CASSFRTGVVYEQYF
15	TRBV12-3/TRBV12-4	-	few	TRBJ2-7	TGTGCCAGCAGCTCGAGCGGAAACCCGTACTGGGAGCAGTACTTC	CASSSSGNPYWEQYF
15	TRBV20-1	TRBD1	few	TRBJ2-6	TGCAGTGCTGGACAGGGGTCGTCTGGGGCCAACGTCCTGACTTTC	CSAGQGSSGANVLTF
14	TRBV7-6	-	many	TRBJ2-5	TGTGCCAGCAGCCCCGGGGCAGGGCAGGAGACCCAGTACTTC	CASSPGAGQETQYF
17	TRBV18	-	many	TRBJ2-6	TGTGCCAGCTCACCGAACAGGGGGGGCTCTGGGGCCAACGTCCTGACTTTC	CASSPNRGGSGANVLTF
15	TRBV7-9	-	-	TRBJ1-4	TGTGCCAGCAGCTCCCGGGCTCCATCTAATGAAAAACTGTTTTTT	CASSSRAPSNEKLFF
13	TRBV5-5	-	-	TRBJ1-5	TGTGCCAGCAGCTTGACGGACGATCAGCCCCAGCATTTT	CASSLTDDQPQHF
11	TRBV6-4	-	many	TRBJ1-1	TGTGCCAGCAGTGAGGACAGTTGGGCTTTCTTT	CASSEDSWAFF
14	TRBV6-1	-	-	TRBJ1-5	TGTGCCAGCAGTGAATCGGGTAGCAATCAGCCCCAGCATTTT	CASSESGSNQPQHF
14	TRBV7-3	-	few	TRBJ2-7	TGTGCCAGCAGCAACCTAGGGGGGTCAAACGAGCAGTACTTC	CASSNLGGSNEQYF
14	TRBV20-1	TRBD1	-	TRBJ2-4	TGCAGTGCTAGAGCAGAGGACAGGGGGTACATTCAGTACTTC	CSARAEDRGYIQYF
14	TRBV28	-	many	TRBJ1-4	TGTGCCAGCAATCAGGACAATACGCTCCAGGAACTGTTTTTT	CASNQDNTLQELFF
15	TRBV4-2	-	-	TRBJ1-2	TGTGCCAGCAGCCAAGGTGGAGGGTTGAACTATGCCTACACCTTC	CASSQGGGLNYAYTF
18	TRBV7-8	TRBD2	many	TRBJ2-5	TGTGCCAGCAGCTCCGTATTGGGGGAGGGCCGGGGAGGAGAGACCCAGTACTTC	CASSSVLGEGRGGETQYF
15	TRBV20-1	TRBD2	many	TRBJ2-1	TGCAGTGCTACTTCTAGCGGGAGCTCCTACAATGAGCAGTTCTTC	CSATSSGSSYNEQFF
16	TRBV21-1	-	many	TRBJ2-3	TGTGCCAGCAGCAAAAGCCGGACAGGGCCCACAGATACGCAGTATTTT	CASSKSRTGPTDTQYF
15	TRBV5-1	-	few	TRBJ2-3	TGCGCCAGCAGCCCAAGCGCCGTTAGCACAGATACGCAGTATTTT	CASSPSAVSTDTQYF
16	TRBV7-2	TRBD1	-	TRBJ2-1	TGTGCCAGCAGCCTTAGCCGGGACAGGGTGGGCAATGAGCAGTTCTTC	CASSLSRDRVGNEQFF
14	TRBV5-4	-	few	TRBJ2-2	TGTGCCAGCAGCTTGGACCAGTTCGACCGGGAGCTGTTTTTT	CASSLDQFDRELFF
15	TRBV10-3	-	-	TRBJ2-3	TGTGCCATCAGACGGACGGAACCATCCACAGATACGCAGTATTTT	CAIRRTEPSTDTQYF
16	TRBV5-1	TRBD2	-	TRBJ2-1	TGCGCCAGCAGCTTGTCTCCAGCGGGGTCCTACAATGAGCAGTTCTTC	CASSLSPAGSYNEQFF
14	TRBV20-1	TRBD2	many	TRBJ2-1	TGCAGTGCCAGTAAAAGCGGGAGACAAAATGAGCAGTTCTTC	CSASKSGRQNEQFF
13	TRBV5-1	-	few	TRBJ2-5	TGCGCCAGCAGCTTGAGGGGCATGGAGACCCAGTACTTC	CASSLRGMETQYF
15	TRBV20-1	TRBD2	-	TRBJ2-5	TGCAGTGCTAGGCGGGGGGCAGGGGCCAGGGAGACCCAGTACTTC	CSARRGAGARETQYF
15	TRBV3-1	TRBD2	many	TRBJ2-1	TGTGCCAGCAGCCCGCAAGGGAGGGCCGATGGTGAGCAGTTCTTC	CASSPQGRADGEQFF
15	TRBV4-3	-	few	TRBJ2-1	TGCGCCAGCAGCCTTCAGAGGACAAATTACAATGAGCAGTTCTTC	CASSLQRTNYNEQFF
13	TRBV29-1	-	many	TRBJ2-3	TGCAGCGTTGGAGGAAGGGCGCAAGATACGCAGTATTTT	CSVGGRAQDTQYF
13	TRBV30	-	few	TRBJ2-2	TGTGCCTGGAGTAACCAAAACACCGGGGAGCTGTTTTTT	CAWSNQNTGELFF
14	TRBV20-1	-	-	TRBJ2-5	TGCAGTGCTAGCCGGGGGAGCAGGAAAGAGACCCAGTACTTC	CSASRGSRKETQYF
15	TRBV5-4	TRBD1	few	TRBJ1-2	TGTGCCAGCAGCGAAACGAGTGGGACAGCCTATGGCTACACCTTC	CASSETSGTAYGYTF
14	TRBV20-1	-	many	TRBJ2-3	TGCAGTGCCCCCAAGGAGGGCCGAACAGATACGCAGTATTTT	CSAPKEGRTDTQYF
14	TRBV6-5	-	many	TRBJ2-1	TGTGCCAGCAGACCGACTAGAACTGGATATGAGCAGTTCTTC	CASRPTRTGYEQFF
14	TRBV20-1	-	few	TRBJ1-5	TGCAGTGCTAGACTAGGACAGCCGGGTCAGCCCCAGCATTTT	CSARLGQPGQPQHF
15	TRBV20-1	TRBD2	few	TRBJ2-7	TGCAGTGCTAGAGATCGAGGACTAGCAACCGGCGTGAAGTACTTC	CSARDRGLATGVKYF
16	TRBV7-3	TRBD2	-	TRBJ2-1	TGTGCCAGCAGCAGTGAGGGGACTAGACTTTACAATGAGCAGTTCTTC	CASSSEGTRLYNEQFF
17	TRBV6-5	-	many	TRBJ2-1	TGTGCCAGCAGTTACACTCTTGTCGGGCGGGCCTACAATGAGCAGTTCTTC	CASSYTLVGRAYNEQFF
17	TRBV20-1	TRBD1	many	TRBJ2-7	TGCAGTGCTATCAGGAGGCAGGGGGCAATTAACTCCTACGAGCAGTACTTC	CSAIRRQGAINSYEQYF
16	TRBV6-2/TRBV6-3	-	many	TRBJ2-7	TGTGCCAGCAGTTACCCAGCCGGGACGGTCACCTACGAGCAGTACTTC	CASSYPAGTVTYEQYF
13	TRBV20-1	TRBD2	few	TRBJ2-7	TGCAGTGCTACGCCTAGCGGGGCCTACGAGCAGTACTTC	CSATPSGAYEQYF
18	TRBV15	TRBD2	many	TRBJ2-1	TGTGCCACCAGCAGAGAGGGACTAGCGGGAGGGAGTTGGGATGAGCAGTTCTTC	CATSREGLAGGSWDEQFF
16	TRBV29-1	-	many	TRBJ2-3	TGCAGCGTTGCCCCCTTTTCTAGCGCCTACACAGATACGCAGTATTTT	CSVAPFSSAYTDTQYF
14	TRBV15	TRBD2	many	TRBJ2-7	TGTGCCACCAGCAGTGGGAGGGGTCGCTACGAGCAGTACTTC	CATSSGRGRYEQYF
14	TRBV5-1	-	many	TRBJ1-5	TGCGCCAGCAGCTTGGGCCCTCCTGATTTCACCCAGCATTTT	CASSLGPPDFTQHF
13	TRBV11-2	-	few	TRBJ2-3	TGTGCCAGCAGTCGGGATTTTGGGGATACGCAGTATTTT	CASSRDFGDTQYF
15	TRBV30	TRBD2	-	TRBJ2-1	TGTGCCTGGAACCCAGGACTAGCGGGAGTAGGGGAGCAGTTCTTC	CAWNPGLAGVGEQFF
13	TRBV20-1	-	many	TRBJ2-7	TGCAGTGCCGAAACGACGGTTTCCTACGAGCAGTACTTC	CSAETTVSYEQYF
16	TRBV7-3	TRBD2	few	TRBJ2-1	TGTGCCAGCAGCTTAACGGCTAGCGGGAGAGGGGGTGAGCAGTTCTTC	CASSLTASGRGGEQFF
17	TRBV4-2	TRBD2	few	TRBJ2-1	TGTGCCAGCAGCCCGACTAGCGGAAGAAGCTCCTACAATGAGCAGTTCTTC	CASSPTSGRSSYNEQFF
11	TRBV20-1	-	few	TRBJ1-4	TGCAGTGCTAGAGATGGGCCAAAACTGTTTTTT	CSARDGPKLFF
15	TRBV11-2	-	-	TRBJ1-4	TGTGCCAGCAGCTTAAGTTCCGGGACTAATGAAAAACTGTTTTTT	CASSLSSGTNEKLFF
14	TRBV20-1	TRBD1	many	TRBJ1-5	TGCAGTGCTAGAGGTGACAGGGGGGATCAGCCCCAGCATTTT	CSARGDRGDQPQHF
14	TRBV18	-	few	TRBJ1-6	TGTGCCAGCTCACCACCGGGCCGTAATTCACCCCTCCACTTT	CASSPPGRNSPLHF
14	TRBV7-2	-	-	TRBJ2-1	TGTGCCAGCAGCTCCCTGTCGCAGTACAATGAGCAGTTCTTC	CASSSLSQYNEQFF